The next 21 T cell receptor beta chains were all read from a single sample in a study of shared clonotypes between healthy human individuals. The data were produced by immunoSEQ multiplex PCR, yet TCRdb's version contains in-frame clones alone and is incomplete. The table records over a million clones, roughly 96% of them present only once. The source material was naive CD4+ T cells sorted from blood. Subset indicated: CD45RA+ positively selected. Receptors originate from a man in his thirties or forties in good health.

This chain uses TRBV10-3 with TRBJ1-5, with D maybe TRBD1 (5 bases). Per germline, CDR1 ENHRY and CDR2 SYGVKD. The ends were cut back, 5 bases at V and 2 bases at J, with 10 bases in the middle. This CDR3 is built from 14 residues. DNA of the CDR3: TGTGCCATCAGTCCAGGGCTCCGCAATCAGCCCCAGCATTTT. Amino acid sequence: CAISPGLRNQPQHF.

The V gene is TRBV19, the J gene TRBJ2-7, with D perhaps TRBD1 or TRBD2 (6 bases each). CDR3 size: 13 residues. Trimming pared 5 bases from V and 4 bases from J, leaving 12 bases between. Germline V lookup: CDR1 LNHDA, CDR2 SQIVND (reference sequence). The CDR3 region is CASSFQGTYEQYF. In nucleotides, the CDR3 is TGTGCCAGTAGTTTTCAGGGGACTTACGAGCAGTACTTC.

The CDR3 loop is CASSQTGPGGLRITGELFF. The CDR3 nucleotides are TGTGCCAGCAGCCAGACAGGTCCGGGAGGGTTAAGGATCACCGGGGAGCTGTTTTTT. This sequence joins TRBV14 and TRBJ2-2; 8 bases are shared with TRBD2. CDR1 and CDR2 (germline): SGHDN, FVKESK. The CDR3 consists of 19 residues. Losses at the gene ends were 3 bases for V and 4 bases for J; bases not matched to a gene: 16.

This chain joins TRBV7-9 and TRBJ2-5; D is perhaps TRBD2 (6 bases). Deletions cut 5 bases from V and 2 bases from J, with 9 bases between. The CDR3 spans 13 residues. Looked up from germline, CDR1 is SEHNR and CDR2 is FQNEAQ (reference sequence). As DNA, the CDR3 is TGTGCCAGCAGCAGTGCGGGGCAAGAGACCCAGTACTTC. Translating it yields CASSSAGQETQYF.

The V and J genes are TRBV7-2 and TRBJ1-4, with 8 bases fitting TRBD1. This CDR3 is 13 amino acids long. Germline CDR1 SGHTA, CDR2 FQGNSA. Trimming removed 5 bases from V and 12 bases from J; junction bases left unmatched: 8. Here the CDR3 reads CASSLRQGFELFF. The CDR3 DNA is TGTGCCAGCAGCCTAAGACAGGGGTTTGAACTGTTTTTT.

The gene calls are TRBV27 and TRBJ2-7; TRBD2 matches at 8 bases. The V and J ends lost 5 bases and 2 bases, in that order; junction bases with no gene match: 14. The CDR3 length is 17 residues. Germline assignment: CDR1 MNHEY and CDR2 SMNVEV (reference sequence). The CDR3 nucleotides read TGTGCCAGCAGTGAAGACATGCGGGAGGCGCGTCCCTACGAGCAGTACTTC. This gives the protein CASSEDMREARPYEQYF.

The gene calls are TRBV9 and TRBJ2-3, with TRBD2 matching over 9 bases. Per the germline V gene, CDR1 is SGDLS and CDR2 is YYNGEE. The V gene end was trimmed by 0 bases and the J gene end by 5 bases; junction bases not matched to a gene: 1. CDR3 length: 14 amino acids. The CDR3 region is CASSVVAGEDTQYF. The CDR3 nucleotides are TGTGCCAGCAGCGTAGTAGCGGGAGAAGATACGCAGTATTTT.

This chain uses TRBV4-2 with TRBJ1-2; no firm D call. In germline, CDR1 is LGHNA, CDR2 YNFKEQ. Between the trimmed V and J ends, which lost 3 bases and 1 base, there was a span of 12 bases. The CDR3 is 15 residues long. The CDR3 spells CASSQLSQDNYGYTF. CDR3 nucleotides: TGTGCCAGCAGCCAGTTGTCGCAGGATAACTATGGCTACACCTTC.

This chain connects TRBV9 to TRBJ2-7; 7 nucleotides line up with TRBD2. The junction had 11 bases not matched to a gene; V was cut back by 4 bases and J by 1 base. CDR1 and CDR2 from the germline V gene are SGDLS and YYNGEE. The CDR3 has 16 residues. The CDR3 loop reads CASSPRISGQSYEQYF. In DNA, the CDR3 is TGTGCCAGCAGCCCTAGAATTAGCGGGCAGTCCTACGAGCAGTACTTC.

This chain uses TRBV5-1 with TRBJ2-1; 9 bases are shared with TRBD2. Germline V lookup: CDR1 SGHRS, CDR2 YFSETQ. The CDR3 totals 13 residues. Losses at the gene ends were 7 bases for V and 8 bases for J; bases not matched to a gene: 7. In DNA, the CDR3 is TGCGCCAGCCAAAAAGCGGGAGGCTATGAGCAGTTCTTC. This sequence encodes CASQKAGGYEQFF.

The V and J genes are TRBV28 and TRBJ2-7; D possibly uses TRBD1 or TRBD2 (6 bases each). The length of the CDR3 is 17 residues. V shed 2 bases and J shed 0 bases, with 17 bases lying between them. Germline CDR1 is MDHEN and CDR2 is SYDVKM. CDR3 loop: CASSLQPGAGASYEQYF. In DNA form, the CDR3 reads TGTGCCAGCAGTTTACAACCGGGGGCAGGAGCCTCCTACGAGCAGTACTTC.

V usage is TRBV6-5 and J usage is TRBJ2-3; no firm D call. Germline lookup yields CDR1 MNHEY and CDR2 SVGAGI. There are 14 residues in the CDR3. The germline V and J ends were trimmed by 7 bases and 2 bases, with 13 bases remaining between them. The CDR3 here is CASTIAHPTDTQYF. The CDR3 nucleotides are TGTGCCAGCACAATAGCACATCCCACAGATACGCAGTATTTT.

The chain combines TRBV2 with TRBJ2-1, with D possibly matching TRBD2 (6 bases). Trimming cost V 0 bases and J 9 bases, with 9 bases left between them. There are 13 residues in the CDR3. Germline V CDR1 and CDR2: SNHLY, FYNNEI. The CDR3 DNA is TGTGCCAGCAGTGAAGCCGGGAGAGTTGAGCAGTTCTTC. Protein: CASSEAGRVEQFF.

The chain joins TRBV18 to TRBJ2-1, with D possibly TRBD1 on 5 matching bases. The length of the CDR3 is 12 residues. Germline lookup yields CDR1 KGHSH and CDR2 LQKENI. V lost 5 bases and J 9 bases, leaving 11 bases between the germline ends. CDR3: CASSIRGIEQFF. DNA of the CDR3: TGTGCCAGCTCAATAAGGGGTATTGAGCAGTTCTTC.

V usage is TRBV7-9 and J usage is TRBJ1-3; no reliable D call. Germline V CDR1 and CDR2: SEHNR, FQNEAQ (reference sequence). V shed 1 base and J shed 0 bases, with 10 bases lying between them. CDR3 length: 16 residues. The CDR3 sequence is CASSLDLLLSGNTIYF. For the CDR3, the DNA is TGTGCCAGCAGCTTAGATCTGTTGCTCTCTGGAAACACCATATATTTT.

The rearrangement uses TRBV5-5 and TRBJ2-2; D perhaps matches TRBD1 (5 bases). V was shortened by 1 base and J by 5 bases, with 12 bases between the two germline ends. There are 15 residues in the CDR3. The germline CDR1 and CDR2 sequences are SGHKS and YYEKEE (reference sequence). CDR3 sequence reads: CASSLPATATGELFF. The CDR3 nucleotides are TGTGCCAGCAGCTTGCCAGCGACAGCAACCGGGGAGCTGTTTTTT.

The chain employs TRBV4-1 and TRBJ1-2, with D possibly TRBD1 on 5 matching bases. The ends were cut back, 1 base at V and 9 bases at J, with 18 bases in the middle. The CDR3 totals 15 residues. The germline CDR1 and CDR2 sequences are MGHRA and YSYEKL. Here the CDR3 DNA reads TGCGCCAGCAGCCAAGGAATGGGGGGAAGATCTAGCTACACCTTC. Amino acid sequence: CASSQGMGGRSSYTF.

V gene TRBV4-1 combines with J gene TRBJ2-5; TRBD2 is a possible D gene (6 bases). The CDR3 length is 14 residues. Germline assignment: CDR1 MGHRA and CDR2 YSYEKL. V lost 1 base, J lost 2 bases, and 8 bases lay in between. In DNA form, the CDR3 reads TGCGCCAGCAGCCAAGTGCTAGCGCAAGAGACCCAGTACTTC. Encoded protein: CASSQVLAQETQYF.

To note about this clone: Its ends do not fully match the called genes, so a read error is possible. The chain carries TRBV7-2 and TRBJ2-3, with 11 bases matching TRBD2. Per germline, CDR1 SGHTA and CDR2 FQGNSA. The CDR3 contains 13 residues. The CDR3, as DNA: TGTGCCAGCAGCTTCCCCGGACTAGCGGGCATCATTTTC. Its protein is CASSFPGLAGIIF.

The J gene is TRBJ1-2, the V gene TRBV7-9, with TRBD1 matching over 9 bases. The CDR3 has 15 amino acids. Germline CDR1 is SEHNR and CDR2 is FQNEAQ (reference sequence). With 4 bases clipped from V and 7 bases from J, the junction kept 10 bases outside the gene matches. CDR3 protein: CASSSAGQGLSGYTF. Written as DNA, the CDR3 is TGTGCCAGCAGCTCCGCCGGACAGGGGTTATCTGGCTACACCTTC.

The gene calls are TRBV9 and TRBJ2-7, with a possible D match to TRBD2 (6 bases). Trimming took off 0 bases at V and 3 bases at J, with 13 bases between the two ends. This CDR3 is built from 15 residues. The germline gives CDR1 SGDLS, CDR2 YYNGEE. The CDR3 DNA reads as TGTGCCAGCAGCGTAGAGGACGGGAGATACTACGAGCAGTACTTC. As protein: CASSVEDGRYYEQYF.